This is a list of T cell receptor beta chains from one sample in a study of human T cells and chemical hapten exposure. TCRdb reprocessed the RACE reads via MiXCR and lists one record per CDR3 protein. Among some 90,000 distinct CDR3 sequences listed, 6.5% to 10% were seen once. Sequenced material: whole blood, taken in connection with sensitization to the hapten diphenylcyclopropenone (DPC). These receptors were taken from a man aged 35 to 55 with alopecia areata. Some clones in this sample may be carry-over from other donors' samples. CDR3s leave out the opening cysteine and the closing phenylalanine or tryptophan. D genes are given only for firm matches.

TRBV5-8	-	TRBJ2-7	ASTLPDGSYEQY
TRBV28	-	TRBJ2-5	ASSLARGTGQETQY
TRBV20-1	-	TRBJ2-1	SAPLSGSYNEQF
TRBV3-1	TRBD2	TRBJ2-5	ASRRTGTSGQETQY
TRBV6-2/TRBV6-3	-	TRBJ1-1	ASSGGSEAF
TRBV5-1	-	TRBJ1-5	ASSLTGPSNQPQH
TRBV12-3/TRBV12-4	-	TRBJ1-1	ASSPHSTGRGAF
TRBV18	-	TRBJ2-1	ASSPQGLIDEQF
TRBV5-4	TRBD2	TRBJ2-3	ASSWGLAGGADTQY
TRBV28	-	TRBJ1-5	ASSLLLDSNQPQH
TRBV11-1	-	TRBJ2-5	ASSLGDKFPETQY
TRBV20-1	-	TRBJ2-3	SARNGTQY
TRBV20-1	-	TRBJ2-3	SASDAGLTDTQY
TRBV4-2	TRBD2	TRBJ2-1	ASSQESSGAYNEQF
TRBV3-1	-	TRBJ1-2	ASSQAAGTGYT
TRBV10-3	-	TRBJ2-1	AIRAGQNIYEQF
TRBV7-2	-	TRBJ1-3	ASSRDTRRNTIY
TRBV20-1	-	TRBJ2-1	SAIRDALYNEQF
TRBV11-1	-	TRBJ1-1	ASSRAGGWTEAF
TRBV7-9	TRBD1	TRBJ2-5	ASSPTLTGGETQY
TRBV12-3/TRBV12-4	-	TRBJ2-1	ASSPGPMGAPGNEQF
TRBV29-1	-	TRBJ1-1	SVVPGTLTGEAF
TRBV30	-	TRBJ2-3	AWSGEDYTDTQY
TRBV7-3	TRBD2	TRBJ2-2	ASSPPGLAGVGTGELF
TRBV20-1	-	TRBJ2-7	SVKPWDLRQY
TRBV3-1	-	TRBJ2-1	ASSLRWRDNEQF